This T cell receptor (beta chain) was sequenced in a study of monozygotic twins with inflammatory bowel disease. The germline gives CDR1 MNHNS, CDR2 SASEGT. The CDR3 length is 13 residues. Overall study results and limits: Any single strong signal or clonotype tied to IBD lacked support. There were differing immunosuppressive treatments, which may have added variability to patient repertoires.

Regarding this clonotype: What it binds is unknown.

UMIs with a 6-nucleotide sample barcode were added by template switching. TCRdb re-analyzed the 5' RACE reads; it lists each CDR3 protein once, without DNA. Its clone listing holds 300,000 to 400,000 distinct CDR3 sequences. Sequenced input: blood. This sequence joins TRBV6-1 and TRBJ2-2; TCRdb outputs TRBD1, but without DNA this stays unchecked. The source is a human donor with ulcerative colitis or Crohn's disease, or a healthy co-twin of an affected twin (not recorded which). CDR3 in amino acids: CASRNDRAGELFF.